This T cell receptor (beta chain) emerged from a study of T cell changes during pregnancy in multiple sclerosis. This clone appeared a single time. The CDR3 contains 14 residues. Trimming cost V 0 bases and J 6 bases, with 11 bases left between them. From germline, CDR1 is SGHTA and CDR2 FQGNSA. This table comes from immunoSEQ multiplex PCR, and its TCRdb copy is limited to in-frame clones, with some not included. The sample consists of fewer than 45,000 clones, 70% to 90% of them appearing once. The sample consisted of CD4+ T cells from peripheral blood mononuclear cells, taken in the first trimester of pregnancy. The sequence was collected from a female donor with multiple sclerosis, enrolled in a pregnancy study. The chain employs TRBV7-2 and TRBJ1-2, with D possibly being TRBD1 (5 bases). CDR3 DNA sequence: TGTGCCAGCAGCTTAGCGTTCAAGGGGCATGGCTACACCTTC. The encoded protein is CASSLAFKGHGYTF.